Shown below are 19 T cell receptor beta chains from a single sample sequenced in a study of cytomegalovirus exposure and HLA in healthy donors. The PCR employed 60 Vbeta primers together with 13 Jbeta primers. The method was immunoSEQ multiplex PCR; TCRdb's version includes in-frame clones alone and lacks a portion of them. Among 75,000 to 95,000 clones listed, roughly 70% were seen once. Sequencing input: PBMCs. The receptors here all came from a man aged 50 or older in good health and CMV-seronegative.

The chain links TRBV4-3 to TRBJ1-5; D is possibly TRBD1 (5 bases). The ends were cut back, 0 bases at V and 1 base at J, with 10 bases in the middle. CDR1 LGHNA and CDR2 YSLEER come from the germline V gene. The CDR3 runs 16 residues. In DNA, the CDR3 is TGCGCCAGCAGCCAAGATGGGGCAGGGAGCAATCAGCCCCAGCATTTT. The encoded protein is CASSQDGAGSNQPQHF.

A remark on this clone: This specimen includes other DNA sequences encoding the same CDR3. The rearrangement links TRBV5-1 to TRBJ2-5; D gene uncertain. This CDR3 is built from 13 residues. Trimming cost V 0 bases and J 1 base, with 4 bases left between them. CDR1 and CDR2 from the germline V gene are SGHRS and YFSETQ. The CDR3 loop reads CASSLGSQETQYF. CDR3 DNA sequence: TGCGCCAGCAGCTTGGGCAGCCAAGAGACCCAGTACTTC. The complete variable domain, with remaining parts taken from reference TRBV5-1 and TRBJ2-5, reads KAGVTQTPRYLIKTRGQQVTLSCSPISGHRSVSWYQQTPGQGLQFLFEYFSETQRNKGNFPGRFSGRQFSNSRSEMNVSTLELGDSALYLCASSLGSQETQYFGPGTRLLVL.

This rearrangement joins TRBV10-1 to TRBJ2-3; 14 nucleotides align to TRBD2. The germline V gene has CDR1 WNHNN and CDR2 SYGVQD (reference sequence). With 7 bases clipped from V and 6 bases from J, the junction kept 6 bases outside the gene matches. The CDR3 extends over 15 amino acids. Here the CDR3 reads CASIGLAGGGDTQYF. The CDR3 DNA is TGCGCCAGCATCGGACTAGCGGGAGGAGGGGATACGCAGTATTTT.

Turning to this clone: The CDR3 ends on some other residue instead of the conserved phenylalanine or tryptophan, so this is likely a read error. It is unclear where the CDR3 begins or ends on the DNA, so no DNA is shown, and the CDR3 is as TCRdb lists it. The chain is built from TRBV2 and TRBJ1-1. Ends included, the CDR3 has 16 residues. The germline CDR1 and CDR2 sequences are SNHLY and FYNNEI. CDR3: CASSAHGGVVNTEALV.

The gene calls are TRBV19 and TRBJ2-1, with TRBD1 matching 8 bases. The CDR3 has 16 residues. J gave up 5 bases and V 1 base, and 7 bases lay outside the gene matches. Looked up from germline, CDR1 is LNHDA and CDR2 is SQIVND (reference sequence). The CDR3 DNA reads as TGTGCCAGTAGTATAGGATCGGACAGGGCCCACAATGAGCAGTTCTTC. This codes for CASSIGSDRAHNEQFF.

The chain uses TRBV19 and TRBJ2-7; 9 nucleotides align to TRBD1. From germline, CDR1 is LNHDA and CDR2 SQIVND (reference sequence). Unmatched junction bases numbered 6, after V lost 3 bases and J lost 0 bases. There are 16 residues in the CDR3. Here the CDR3 DNA reads TGTGCCAGTAGTATGAGGGGGACAGGGCCCTCCTACGAGCAGTACTTC. It encodes CASSMRGTGPSYEQYF.

The J gene is TRBJ2-2, the V gene TRBV28, with no clear D. The V gene's germline CDR1 is MDHEN and CDR2 SYDVKM. The CDR3 spans 12 residues. Trimming removed 6 bases from V and 4 bases from J, with 6 bases in between. The CDR3 sequence is CASRLSTGELFF. The CDR3 nucleotides are TGTGCCAGCAGACTAAGCACCGGGGAGCTGTTTTTT.

CDR3 residues: CASRAGTEDEQYF. In DNA, the CDR3 is TGCGCCAGCAGAGCCGGGACAGAAGACGAGCAGTACTTC. This chain uses TRBV5-1 with TRBJ2-7, with 7 bases identical to TRBD1. V shed 5 bases, J shed 5 bases, and the junction held 7 bases outside the gene matches. Germline lookup yields CDR1 SGHRS and CDR2 YFSETQ. The CDR3 spans 13 residues.

This chain joins TRBV19 and TRBJ1-1; maybe TRBD1 (6 bases). The V gene's germline CDR1 is LNHDA and CDR2 SQIVND (reference sequence). The CDR3 sequence is 13 residues long. Trimming stripped 1 base from V and 5 bases from J, with 8 bases between. CDR3 protein: CASSIARGTEAFF. The CDR3 coding sequence is TGTGCCAGTAGTATAGCTAGGGGGACTGAAGCTTTCTTT.

This clone was seen only once. The chain couples TRBV2 to TRBJ1-4; tentative D call: TRBD1 (6 bases). CDR1 SNHLY and CDR2 FYNNEI come from the germline V gene. The CDR3 consists of 12 residues. V shed 8 bases and J shed 7 bases, with 11 bases lying between them. The CDR3 sequence: CASGGAGEKLFF. In nucleotides, the CDR3 is TGTGCCAGCGGGGGGGCAGGTGAAAAACTGTTTTTT.

A single count supports this clone. This rearrangement joins TRBV4-2 to TRBJ2-5; 9 bases fit TRBD1. The trim removed 5 bases at V and 1 base at J, leaving 8 bases unmatched. The germline gives CDR1 LGHNA, CDR2 YNFKEQ. This CDR3 spans 16 amino acids. The CDR3: CASSFSPGQGQETQYF. In DNA, the CDR3 is TGTGCCAGCAGCTTTTCACCGGGACAGGGCCAAGAGACCCAGTACTTC.

The V and J genes are TRBV6-1 and TRBJ2-1, with 14 bases aligning to TRBD2. V gave up 6 bases and J gave up 10 bases; unmatched junction bases: 8. Germline assignment: CDR1 MNHNS and CDR2 SASEGT. This CDR3 has 15 residues. CDR3 sequence (DNA): TGTGCCAGCAGGGGGGGACTAGCGGGAGACTGGGAGCAGTTCTTC. It is translated as CASRGGLAGDWEQFF.

The J gene is TRBJ2-2, the V gene TRBV7-8; possibly TRBD1 for D (5 bases). Germline V CDR1 and CDR2: SGHVS, FQNEAQ. The CDR3 is 14 residues long. V lost 6 bases and J lost 6, with 14 bases in between. The CDR3, as DNA: TGTGCCAGCAGTTTGAGCAGGGCCCCCGGGGAGCTGTTTTTT. It is translated as CASSLSRAPGELFF. Supplemented by reference TRBV7-8 and TRBJ2-2, the full variable domain reads GAGVSQSPRYKVAKRGQDVALRCDPISGHVSLFWYQQALGQGPEFLTYFQNEAQLDKSGLPSDRFFAERPEGSVSTLKIQRTQQEDSAVYLCASSLSRAPGELFFGEGSRLTVL.

The chain combines TRBV9 with TRBJ2-3; D perhaps matches TRBD2 (6 bases). Trimming stripped 0 bases from V and 2 bases from J, with 13 bases between. There are 16 residues in the CDR3. Germline V gene lookup returns CDR1 SGDLS and CDR2 YYNGEE. This CDR3 reads CASSVGQGLYTDTQYF. The CDR3 bases are TGTGCCAGCAGCGTAGGGCAGGGACTTTACACAGATACGCAGTATTTT.

Only a few counts were recorded for this clone. The chain has TRBV7-2 and TRBJ2-3, with D possibly being TRBD2 (6 bases). Trimming took off 5 bases at V and 11 bases at J, with 26 bases between the two ends. The CDR3 loop spans 16 amino acids. Germline V gene data show CDR1 as SGHTA and CDR2 as FQGNSA. The CDR3 loop is CASSGQAGPALGGQYF. CDR3 nucleotides: TGTGCCAGCAGCGGGCAGGCGGGGCCGGCTCTCGGGGGGCAGTATTTT.

Here the CDR3 reads CASSLARTGGNTIYF. Here the CDR3 DNA reads TGTGCCAGCAGCTTAGCGCGAACAGGTGGAAACACCATATATTTT. The genes are TRBV7-6 and TRBJ1-3; perhaps TRBD1 as D (5 bases). V dropped 0 bases and J dropped 3 bases, with 9 bases sitting between them. The CDR3 covers 15 residues. CDR1 is SGHVS and CDR2 is FNYEAQ in the germline V gene. Drawing the rest from reference TRBV7-6 and TRBJ1-3, the complete variable domain is GAGVSQSPRYKVTKRGQDVALRCDPISGHVSLYWYRQALGQGPEFLTYFNYEAQQDKSGLPNDRFSAERPEGSISTLTIQRTEQRDSAMYRCASSLARTGGNTIYFGEGSWLTVV.

The chain joins TRBV18 to TRBJ1-1, with 7 bases identical to TRBD1. The CDR3 totals 14 residues. Germline CDR1 and CDR2: KGHSH and LQKENI. V lost 2 bases, J lost 10 bases, and 10 bases stayed unmatched. The CDR3 DNA follows: TGTGCCAGCTCACCAGCGGGACAGAGCCTTGCAGCTTTCTTT. Translated: CASSPAGQSLAAFF.

This sequence joins TRBV9 and TRBJ2-5; 8 bases are a match to TRBD2. The CDR3 is 14 residues long. Germline V gene lookup returns CDR1 SGDLS and CDR2 YYNGEE. J was trimmed by 1 base and V by 4 bases; bases with no gene match: 3. CDR3 protein: CASSKLAVQETQYF. CDR3 in DNA: TGTGCCAGCAGCAAACTAGCGGTCCAAGAGACCCAGTACTTC.

This chain links TRBV6-1 with TRBJ2-5, with 8 bases that match TRBD1. Germline CDR1 reads MNHNS; CDR2 reads SASEGT. Trimming removed 2 bases from V and 6 bases from J; junction bases left unmatched: 8. CDR3 length: 15 residues. In nucleotides, the CDR3 is TGTGCCAGCAGTGAACCCGACAGGGGTGTTCAGACCCAGTACTTC. Translating it yields CASSEPDRGVQTQYF.